The source of this T cell receptor (beta chain) is a study of human T cells and chemical hapten exposure. Looking at the study overall: DPC at 2% was the sensitizing agent, placed on 2 cm by 2 cm of upper inner arm skin. Recorded diagnoses among the mostly female patients were alopecia areata, totalis or universalis.

Study results and caveats: Significantly greater numbers of large CDR3 similarity clusters came from expanded TCRs than from controls.

Unique molecular identifiers were affixed to discrete cDNA molecules within the library. A single record per CDR3 protein comes from TCRdb applying MiXCR to the RACE reads. This sample carries some 90,000 distinct CDR3 sequences, around 10% of them seen once, and the ten largest clones take approximately 3.3%. Time point of the sample: patch test 2, 6 weeks after DPC sensitization. Treatment reported: therapeutic diphenylcyclopropenone sensitization with weekly scalp DPC. This clonotype showed up many times. Its matching antigen is unknown. The origin of this receptor is a woman between 35 and 50 years old with alopecia areata. Some clones in this sample may be carry-over from other donors' samples. Here the sequenced sample was whole blood, taken in connection with sensitization to the hapten diphenylcyclopropenone (DPC).

CDR3 residues: CASSQERSLGGTDTQYF. The CDR3 nucleotides read TGCGCCAGCAGCCAAGAGAGGTCGCTGGGAGGCACAGATACGCAGTATTTT. The rearrangement links TRBV4-3 to TRBJ2-3; possibly TRBD2 for D (5 bases). Looked up from germline, CDR1 is LGHNA and CDR2 is YSLEER. This CDR3 has 17 amino acids. The V gene lost 0 bases and the J gene lost 1 base, with 14 bases spanning the gap.